The next 16 T cell receptor beta chains were all read from a single sample in a study of CD8 T cells in Susac syndrome. After extraction with the RNeasy kit, roughly 0.45 to 1 ug of the RNA was reverse transcribed using random hexamers. TCRdb re-derived calls from the immunoSEQ multiplex PCR reads in MiXCR, one entry per CDR3 protein. The repertoire includes 55,000 to 70,000 distinct CDR3 sequences, approximately 95% of them detected once, and 0.24% sits in the top ten. Sequencing was carried out using CD8+ T cells from PBMCs. These receptor sequences come from a human donor in good health.

In its sample, this clonotype was seen once. V and J are TRBV27 and TRBJ2-5; 8 bases fit TRBD1. V dropped 0 bases and J dropped 4; count of bases not matched to a gene: 13. The CDR3 sequence is 18 residues long. CDR1 is MNHEY, CDR2 SMNVEV, per germline (reference sequence). The chain's CDR3 is CASSLSGAGGAFTETQYF. CDR3 DNA: TGTGCCAGCAGTTTATCGGGAGCAGGGGGCGCTTTTACAGAGACCCAGTACTTC.

The chain joins TRBV12-3 or TRBV12-4 to TRBJ1-2; D gene ambiguous. Trimming pared 4 bases from V and 8 bases from J, leaving 17 bases between. The CDR3 extends over 14 amino acids. The CDR3: CASSSAARSTGYTF. For the CDR3, the DNA is TGTGCCAGCAGTTCAGCCGCCCGGTCCACAGGCTACACCTTC.

This chain uses TRBV9 with TRBJ2-7, with D perhaps matching TRBD1 or TRBD2 (5 bases each). The germline V gene has CDR1 SGDLS and CDR2 YYNGEE. Between the trimmed V and J ends, which lost 0 bases and 6 bases, there was a span of 10 bases. The length of the CDR3 is 13 residues. The DNA of the CDR3 is TGTGCCAGCAGCGTAGAGAGAGGGACCGAGCAGTACTTC. It encodes CASSVERGTEQYF.

J is TRBJ2-3 and V is TRBV27; D may be TRBD1 or TRBD2 (6 bases each). The CDR3 extends over 14 amino acids. V lost 8 bases, J lost 2 bases, and 14 bases lay in between. Germline-derived CDR1 and CDR2 are MNHEY and SMNVEV (reference sequence). The CDR3 DNA is TGTGCCAGCCAGAGGGGGGTGAACACAGATACGCAGTATTTT. Encoded protein: CASQRGVNTDTQYF.

This chain joins TRBV7-8 and TRBJ2-5; D is perhaps TRBD2 (7 bases). Germline V gene data show CDR1 as SGHVS and CDR2 as FQNEAQ. This CDR3 spans 15 amino acids. The V gene lost 5 bases and the J gene lost 4 bases, with 17 bases spanning the gap. In DNA, the CDR3 is TGTGCCAGCAGCCCCTTAGAGGGGGGGCGAGAGACCCAGTACTTC. This translates into CASSPLEGGRETQYF.

The table lists this clonotype with a count of one. This chain uses TRBV5-6 with TRBJ1-1, with D maybe TRBD1 (6 bases). The CDR3 contains 13 residues. Germline V lookup: CDR1 SGHDT, CDR2 YYEEEE. Deletions cut 0 bases from V and 7 bases from J, with 10 bases between. This CDR3 is CASSLGRGNEAFF. The DNA of the CDR3 is TGTGCCAGCAGCTTGGGCAGGGGAAATGAAGCTTTCTTT.

V and J are TRBV4-1 and TRBJ2-1; D might be TRBD2 (6 bases). With 0 bases removed from V and 8 bases from J, the gap between germline ends came to 8 bases. The germline V gene has CDR1 MGHRA and CDR2 YSYEKL. The CDR3 consists of 13 residues. The CDR3 reads CASSQDGGDEQFF. In DNA, the CDR3 is TGCGCCAGCAGCCAAGATGGAGGGGATGAGCAGTTCTTC.

This chain uses TRBV9 with TRBJ2-1; D gene ambiguous. Between the trimmed V and J ends, which lost 0 bases and 0 bases, there was a span of 10 bases. The CDR3 is 16 amino acids. The germline gives CDR1 SGDLS, CDR2 YYNGEE. The CDR3 coding sequence is TGTGCCAGCAGCGTAGTCCACGCGGTCTCCTACAATGAGCAGTTCTTC. This sequence encodes CASSVVHAVSYNEQFF.

CDR3 bases: TGTGCCAGCAGTCCTATCCCCAAGCGGGGGGCCCAAGAGACCCAGTACTTC. Protein: CASSPIPKRGAQETQYF. This chain links TRBV6-1 with TRBJ2-5, with TRBD2 matching 9 bases. Germline loops: CDR1 MNHNS, CDR2 SASEGT. CDR3 length: 17 amino acids. The V gene end was trimmed by 5 bases and the J gene end by 1 base; junction bases not matched to a gene: 11.

The gene calls are TRBV4-3 and TRBJ2-1; TRBD2 is a possible D gene (5 bases). V gave up 8 bases and J gave up 7 bases, with 21 bases separating them. CDR1 is LGHNA, CDR2 YSLEER, per germline. The CDR3 spans 15 residues. The CDR3 DNA sequence: TGCGCCAGCTCTCCCCTGGACTTCTCCTGGAATGAGCAGTTCTTC. Protein: CASSPLDFSWNEQFF.

This chain joins TRBV7-9 and TRBJ1-1, with unresolved D. Per germline, CDR1 SEHNR and CDR2 FQNEAQ (reference sequence). CDR3 length equals 15 residues. Trimming shortened V by 3 bases and J by 4 bases, and 15 bases separated the two germline ends. CDR3 residues: CASSFLGSAATEAFF. In DNA form, the CDR3 reads TGTGCCAGCAGCTTTTTAGGCTCGGCCGCCACTGAAGCTTTCTTT.

The rearrangement joins TRBV6-6 to TRBJ2-4; TRBD1 matches at 7 bases. CDR1 is MNHNY, CDR2 SVGAGI, per germline (reference sequence). J lost 4 bases, V lost 6 bases, and 6 bases had no gene match. The CDR3 runs 14 residues. The CDR3 coding sequence is TGTGCCAGCAGGGGGGACAGTGCGAAAAACATTCAGTACTTC. Encoded protein: CASRGDSAKNIQYF.

This clonotype appeared once. V is TRBV28 and J is TRBJ1-5, with D possibly matching TRBD1 (6 bases). This CDR3 has 11 residues. The germline V gene has CDR1 MDHEN and CDR2 SYDVKM. The CDR3 bases are TGTGCTCGAGGGGGTTTGAAGCCCCAGCATTTT. Protein sequence: CARGGLKPQHF.

The CDR3 loop reads CASSKEGQGAQETQYF. The CDR3 DNA follows: TGTGCCAGCAGCAAGGAGGGACAGGGGGCCCAAGAGACCCAGTACTTC. The J gene is TRBJ2-5, the V gene TRBV7-8; 12 positions agree with TRBD1. The CDR3 has 16 amino acids. Per the germline V gene, CDR1 is SGHVS and CDR2 is FQNEAQ. J gave up 1 base and V 5 bases, and 5 bases lay outside the gene matches.

DNA for the CDR3: TGTGCCAGCAGCGCCTACCAATGGGAGCCCCAGCATTTT. It codes for CASSAYQWEPQHF. V and J are TRBV3-1 and TRBJ1-5, with D uncertain. The germline gives CDR1 LGHDT, CDR2 YNNKEL (reference sequence). CDR3 length: 13 residues. Trimming left V 5 bases short and J 8 bases short, with 13 bases between.

This clonotype has a single count. J is TRBJ2-1 and V is TRBV6-2 or TRBV6-3, with 12 positions matching TRBD2. Germline V gives CDR1 MNHEY, CDR2 SVGEGT. The CDR3 spans 16 residues. J lost 2 bases, V lost 6 bases, and 5 bases had no gene match. The CDR3 DNA follows: TGTGCCAGCAGCCGAGGACTAGCGGGGACCTACAATGAGCAGTTCTTC. It encodes CASSRGLAGTYNEQFF.